Below, 3 T cell receptor beta chains from the same sample are listed, as sequenced in a study of OX40 agonist ivuxolimab in advanced cancers. Generated by immunoSEQ multiplex PCR, the TCRdb table keeps only in-frame clones and is missing some. The data hold roughly 58,000 clones, with roughly 84% observed a single time. Sample: CD4+ or CD8+ T cells sorted from blood, taken in a trial of the OX40 agonist ivuxolimab. These TCRs come from an adult with an advanced solid tumor such as melanoma, head and neck, liver or kidney cancer.

The chain couples TRBV28 to TRBJ2-7, with D maybe TRBD2 (6 bases). V was pared by 10 bases and J by 6 bases, with 13 bases between. The CDR3 totals 11 residues. CDR1 is MDHEN, CDR2 SYDVKM, per germline. The CDR3 nucleotides are TGTGCCACTCGGGGGTATGGCGAGCAGTACTTC. Amino acid sequence: CATRGYGEQYF.

This clone has more than one count but fewer than ten. This rearrangement joins TRBV7-6 to TRBJ2-7, with TRBD2 matching 9 bases. CDR1 is SGHVS and CDR2 is FNYEAQ in the germline V gene. V shed 3 bases, J shed 2 bases, and the junction held 5 bases outside the gene matches. The CDR3 has 15 residues. This CDR3 reads CASSLSTSGTYEQYF. Here the CDR3 DNA reads TGTGCCAGCAGCTTGTCGACTAGCGGAACCTACGAGCAGTACTTC.

This clone has a single count. The gene calls are TRBV28 and TRBJ2-5, with D possibly matching TRBD1 (6 bases). Trimming took off 5 bases at V and 0 bases at J, with 19 bases between the two ends. The CDR3 extends over 17 amino acids. In germline, CDR1 is MDHEN, CDR2 SYDVKM. The CDR3 is CASSPTGIGTHQETQYF. Written as DNA, the CDR3 is TGTGCCAGCAGTCCTACAGGGATCGGCACCCACCAAGAGACCCAGTACTTC.